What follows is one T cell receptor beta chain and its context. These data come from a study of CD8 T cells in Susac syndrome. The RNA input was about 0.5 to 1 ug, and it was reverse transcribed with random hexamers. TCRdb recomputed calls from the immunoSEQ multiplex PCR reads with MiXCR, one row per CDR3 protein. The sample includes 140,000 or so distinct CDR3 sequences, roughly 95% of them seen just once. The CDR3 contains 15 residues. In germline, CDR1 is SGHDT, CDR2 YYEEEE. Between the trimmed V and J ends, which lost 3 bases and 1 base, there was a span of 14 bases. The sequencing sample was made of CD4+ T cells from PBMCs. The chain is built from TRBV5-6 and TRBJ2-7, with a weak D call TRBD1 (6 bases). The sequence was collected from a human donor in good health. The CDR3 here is CASSSLKTGSYEQYF. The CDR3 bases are TGTGCCAGCAGCTCATTAAAGACAGGATCCTACGAGCAGTACTTC.